This T cell receptor (beta chain) was observed in a study of blood T cell repertoires in COVID-19. The overall study: COVID-19 samples collected from the United States, Italy and Spain covered acute and convalescent phases.

Repertoires were generated with immunoSEQ multiplex PCR, while TCRdb's copy carries only in-frame clones and drops some. Of over 400,000 clones listed, 80% to 90% were seen once; the top ten hold 6.5% to 9.5%. The CDR3 has 13 residues. CDR1 and CDR2 from the germline V gene are MNHEY and SVGAGI. V lost 5 bases, J lost 7 bases, and 14 bases lay in between. The V gene is TRBV6-5, the J gene TRBJ1-2; D perhaps matches TRBD1 (5 bases). This receptor was identified in a woman aged 55-75 years who had recovered from COVID-19. Specimen: PBMCs or T cells enriched from blood (not recorded which). The CDR3 sequence: CASSLQGRGGYTF. The CDR3 DNA reads TGTGCCAGCAGTCTTCAGGGAAGGGGTGGCTACACCTTC.